In this sample, the clone carrying this T cell receptor beta chain turned up a few times. The sample belongs to a study of T-cell reconstitution after alpha-beta-depleted transplantation in children. It was with unique molecular identifiers that the TCRbeta library was prepared. A single record per CDR3 protein comes from TCRdb applying MiXCR to the PCR reads. The repertoire consists of about 980,000 distinct CDR3 sequences, with about 29% occurring once and the leading ten covering roughly 28%. This specimen was PBMCs, mostly from graft donor cells, taken 360 days after TCRalphabeta/CD19-depleted stem cell transplant. This clonotype originated in a boy in the first two years of life who had a stem cell transplant for SCID, so the T cells may come from the graft donor.

The CDR3 DNA sequence: TGCGCCAGCAGCTTGGGGGCAGGCGACTCCTACGAGCAGTACTTC. Translating it yields CASSLGAGDSYEQYF. The chain joins TRBV5-1 to TRBJ2-7, with D uncertain. Germline CDR1 SGHRS, CDR2 YFSETQ. V was pared by 0 bases and J by 0 bases, with 10 bases between. The CDR3 is 15 amino acids.